This section outlines one T cell receptor (beta chain) sequence together with its context. The PCR had 60 Vbeta and 13 Jbeta primers. Produced via immunoSEQ multiplex PCR; TCRdb's table is partial and in-frame only. The listing records tens of thousands of clones. The entry originates in a study of cytomegalovirus exposure and HLA in healthy donors. Study-level information: A prior study identified 100 million to 130 million unique TCR beta sequences from roughly 170 million T cells.

Germline V gene sequence: CDR1 LGHNA, CDR2 YNFKEQ. V was shortened by 0 bases and J by 2 bases, with 7 bases between the two germline ends. The CDR3 extends over 15 amino acids. This sequence was found in a man aged 25-45 years in good health and CMV-seronegative. The V call is TRBV4-2, the J call TRBJ2-2; D remains ambiguous. Sequenced: PBMCs. DNA of the CDR3: TGTGCCAGCAGCCAAGAGGAGCGTAACACCGGGGAGCTGTTTTTT. It yields the protein CASSQEERNTGELFF.